Described below is a single T cell receptor (beta chain) sequence and its context. What it binds is not known. The sample belongs to a study of T-cell reconstitution after alpha-beta-depleted transplantation in children. Study results and caveats: Expanded graft clones, several hundred of them, were reportedly the source of alpha-beta T cells about two months after transplant.

Trimming took 1 base from V and 2 from J; bases not matched to a gene: 13. This CDR3 is built from 19 residues. TCRbeta library preparation incorporated unique molecular identifiers. TCRdb independently ran MiXCR on the PCR reads; one entry per CDR3 protein. This sample has 540,000 or so distinct CDR3 sequences, with about 21% found just once. V usage is TRBV12-3 or TRBV12-4 and J usage is TRBJ2-7; 11 nucleotides align to TRBD1. The sequences come from PBMCs, mostly from graft donor cells, collected 360 days after TCRalphabeta/CD19-depleted stem cell transplant. This TCR was recovered from a boy under three years old who had a stem cell transplant for acute myeloid leukemia, so the T cells may come from the graft donor. The CDR3 loop reads CASSLGGGTGGPFTYEQYF. The CDR3 DNA sequence: TGTGCCAGCAGTTTAGGGGGCGGGACAGGGGGTCCGTTCACCTACGAGCAGTACTTC.